This is a list of T cell receptor beta chains from one sample in a study of T cell responses to AZD1222 COVID-19 vaccine. Some clones are missing from TCRdb's copy, which holds only in-frame ones; the method was immunoSEQ multiplex PCR. The sample lists more than 50,000 clones; 80% to 90% were seen once. Sequenced material: peripheral blood, taken on day 0 of AZD1222 vaccination. The receptor set was obtained from an adult in good health. The CDR3 runs from the conserved cysteine through the conserved F or W. D genes are given only for firm matches. The size of a clone is reported for some rows only, either as once, few or many, or as a class for expanded clones.

CASSDPDRPLYGYTF,TGTGCCAGCAGTGACCCGGACAGGCCCCTCTATGGCTACACCTTC,.,TRBD1,TRBV6-1,TRBJ1-2
CASSLGQGVNEQFF,TGTGCCAGCTCACTGGGACAGGGGGTGAATGAGCAGTTCTTC,once,TRBD1,TRBV18,TRBJ2-1
CASSLGRGDSPLHF,TGCGCCAGCAGCCTGGGCCGGGGTGATTCACCCCTCCACTTT,.,.,TRBV5-1,TRBJ1-6
CASTRTGSSRNYGYTF,TGTGCCAGCACCCGGACGGGAAGTTCAAGGAACTATGGCTACACCTTC,.,.,TRBV2,TRBJ1-2
CASSPEGYGYTF,TGCGCCAGCAGCCCGGAGGGGTATGGCTACACCTTC,.,.,TRBV5-1,TRBJ1-2
CATQSLSNTGELFF,TGTGCCACCCAATCACTCTCGAACACCGGGGAGCTGTTTTTT,.,.,TRBV7-7,TRBJ2-2
CASSHGAGADYGYTF,TGTGCCAGCAGTCACGGGGCAGGGGCAGACTATGGCTACACCTTC,.,.,TRBV6-5,TRBJ1-2
CASSYGGLNEKLFF,TGTGCCAGCAGTTACGGGGGGCTGAATGAAAAACTGTTTTTT,.,.,TRBV6-2/TRBV6-3,TRBJ1-4
CASSFQRGVNTGELFF,TGCGCCAGCAGCTTCCAGCGGGGGGTTAACACCGGGGAGCTGTTTTTT,.,TRBD2,TRBV10-2,TRBJ2-2
CASSGQALRGETQYF,TGTGCCAGCAGTGGTCAGGCGTTAAGGGGAGAGACCCAGTACTTC,.,.,TRBV2,TRBJ2-5
CASSQVGTGEKLFF,TGTGCCAGCAGCCAAGTCGGGACAGGTGAAAAACTGTTTTTT,.,TRBD1,TRBV14,TRBJ1-4
CASSSDRAGKNIQYF,TGTGCCAGCAGTTCCGACAGGGCGGGCAAAAACATTCAGTACTTC,.,TRBD1,TRBV6-5,TRBJ2-4
CASYRDTSGNTIYF,TGTGCCAGTTACCGGGACACTTCTGGAAACACCATATATTTT,.,.,TRBV2,TRBJ1-3
CASSLQGQGRSPLHF,TGTGCCAGCAGCTTACAGGGACAGGGAAGATCACCCCTCCACTTT,medium-sized,TRBD1,TRBV7-8,TRBJ1-6
CASSRREGEKLFF,TGTGCCAGCAGTCGGAGGGAAGGAGAAAAACTGTTTTTT,.,.,TRBV27,TRBJ1-4
CASSRQITGTGTMNTEAFF,TGCGCCAGCAGTCGGCAAATAACCGGGACAGGAACTATGAACACTGAAGCTTTCTTT,.,TRBD1,TRBV5-1,TRBJ1-1
CASSSAGQGSGNTIYF,TGCGCCAGCAGCTCCGCGGGACAGGGCTCTGGAAACACCATATATTTT,.,TRBD1,TRBV5-1,TRBJ1-3
CASSPVQDPGNTIYF,TGTGCCAGCTCACCCGTACAGGACCCTGGAAACACCATATATTTT,.,.,TRBV18,TRBJ1-3
CASGTQVGLTEAFF,TGTGCCAGTGGCACCCAGGTGGGTCTCACTGAAGCTTTCTTT,.,.,TRBV19,TRBJ1-1
CASSQGSGNTIYF,TGTGCCAGCAGCCAAGGCAGTGGAAACACCATATATTTT,.,.,TRBV3-1/TRBV3-2,TRBJ1-3
CAWSPPTLKRNQPQHF,TGTGCCTGGAGTCCCCCGACCTTAAAGCGCAATCAGCCCCAGCATTTT,.,.,TRBV30,TRBJ1-5
CASSALSTQDYGYTF,TGTGCCAGTAGTGCCCTGAGTACTCAGGACTATGGCTACACCTTC,once,.,TRBV19,TRBJ1-2
CASSLVVGASYEQYF,TGTGCCAGCAGCTTGGTGGTGGGGGCGTCCTACGAGCAGTACTTC,few,.,TRBV5-5,TRBJ2-7
CASSQGQPPGELFF,TGTGCCAGCAGCCAGGGACAGCCCCCCGGGGAGCTGTTTTTT,.,TRBD1,TRBV7-3,TRBJ2-2
CASIARGFRDGYTF,TGTGCCAGCATAGCCCGGGGGTTCAGAGATGGCTACACCTTC,.,.,TRBV6-6,TRBJ1-2
CASSWGATNEKLFF,TGTGCCAGCAGTTGGGGGGCAACTAATGAAAAACTGTTTTTT,.,.,TRBV6-5,TRBJ1-4
CAISAGFLNTEAFF,TGTGCCATCAGCGCAGGGTTTTTGAACACTGAAGCTTTCTTT,.,.,TRBV10-3,TRBJ1-1
CAISESTGGGQPQHF,TGTGCCATCAGTGAGTCGACAGGGGGCGGTCAGCCCCAGCATTTT,.,TRBD1,TRBV10-3,TRBJ1-5
CASSLDTGLQPQHF,TGTGCCAGCAGCTTAGACACAGGGTTACAGCCCCAGCATTTT,.,.,TRBV7-8,TRBJ1-5
CASGAVGARDTQYF,TGTGCCAGTGGCGCGGTAGGAGCACGAGATACGCAGTATTTT,once,.,TRBV19,TRBJ2-3
CASSDSSTDTQYF,TGCGCCAGCAGTGACTCTTCGACAGATACGCAGTATTTT,.,.,TRBV10-1,TRBJ2-3
CASSQMGGSTDTQYF,TGCGCCAGCAGCCAGATGGGGGGTAGCACAGATACGCAGTATTTT,.,.,TRBV4-1,TRBJ2-3
CASSYDPSSYNEQFF,TGTGCCAGCAGTTACGACCCCAGCTCCTACAATGAGCAGTTCTTC,.,.,TRBV6-5,TRBJ2-1
CASSYLGGGQTYEQYF,TGTGCCAGCAGTTATCTTGGCGGGGGCCAAACCTACGAGCAGTACTTC,.,.,TRBV6-5,TRBJ2-7
CASSEQGREQFF,TGTGCCAGCAGTGAACAGGGTCGGGAGCAGTTCTTC,.,.,TRBV2,TRBJ2-1
CASTEGTGDLGGYTF,TGTGCCAGCACTGAGGGGACAGGGGACCTTGGCGGCTACACCTTC,.,TRBD1,TRBV2,TRBJ1-2
CASSRDRRDSPLHF,TGTGCCAGCAGCCGGGACAGACGGGATTCACCCCTCCACTTT,.,TRBD1,TRBV5-6,TRBJ1-6
CASSQEGREEEKLFF,TGCGCCAGCAGCCAAGAAGGCCGAGAGGAGGAAAAACTGTTTTTT,.,.,TRBV4-1,TRBJ1-4
CATRGTGATGELFF,TGTGCCACCAGGGGGACAGGGGCCACCGGGGAGCTGTTTTTT,.,TRBD1,TRBV24-1,TRBJ2-2
CASGPTEMWPQHF,TGTGCTAGTGGCCCTACGGAAATGTGGCCCCAGCATTTT,.,.,TRBV12-5,TRBJ1-5
CASSSHRASGGYTF,TGTGCCAGCAGTTCTCACAGGGCCTCTGGAGGCTACACCTTC,once,.,TRBV27,TRBJ1-2
CATSRDSSRVTEAFF,TGTGCCACCAGCAGAGATTCCAGCCGGGTCACTGAAGCTTTCTTT,.,.,TRBV15,TRBJ1-1